The clone carrying this T cell receptor (beta chain) was counted ten times or more. The target antigen is unknown. Methods described previously, with TCR primers listed, were used for bulk TCR libraries. MiXCR was run by TCRdb on the PCR reads, yielding one entry per CDR3 protein. The sample includes about 320,000 distinct CDR3 sequences, about a fifth of them seen just once. This sample is part of a study of molecular identifiers for immune sequencing clone quantification. Study-level results: Clonotypes surpassing 20 RNA copies contained over 97% of effector molecules, versus under 1% in naive cells. Molecules of identical TCR sharing a barcode could underestimate highly expanded clone sizes. Spike-in Jurkat TCR RNA from a single cell reportedly registered among about a million naive cells.

This clonotype was obtained from a human donor in good health. Some libraries in this study had Jurkat cell RNA spiked in. Material: naive CD8+ T cells from blood, with Jurkat cell RNA spiked in. Sample subset: FACS-sorted CD8+CD4-CCR7+CD45RA+ naive T cells.

CDR3 sequence reads: CASSQGVFITDTQYF. The CDR3 coding sequence is TGTGCCAGCAGCCAAGGCGTCTTCATCACAGATACGCAGTATTTT. J is TRBJ2-3 and V is TRBV4-2; no firm D call. This CDR3 spans 15 amino acids. Germline V gene sequence: CDR1 LGHNA, CDR2 YNFKEQ. Deletions cut 1 base from V and 2 bases from J, with 10 bases between.